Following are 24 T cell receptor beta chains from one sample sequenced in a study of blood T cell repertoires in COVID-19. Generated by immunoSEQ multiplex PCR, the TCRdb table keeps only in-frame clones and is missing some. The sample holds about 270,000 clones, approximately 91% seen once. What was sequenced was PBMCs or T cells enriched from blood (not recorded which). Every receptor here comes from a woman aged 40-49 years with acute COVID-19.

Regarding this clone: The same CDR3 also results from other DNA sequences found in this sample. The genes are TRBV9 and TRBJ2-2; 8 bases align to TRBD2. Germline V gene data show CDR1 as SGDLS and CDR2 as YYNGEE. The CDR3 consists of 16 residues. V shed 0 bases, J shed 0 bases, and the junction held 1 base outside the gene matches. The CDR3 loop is CASSVERGTNTGELFF. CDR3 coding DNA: TGTGCCAGCAGCGTAGAGCGGGGGACGAACACCGGGGAGCTGTTTTTT.

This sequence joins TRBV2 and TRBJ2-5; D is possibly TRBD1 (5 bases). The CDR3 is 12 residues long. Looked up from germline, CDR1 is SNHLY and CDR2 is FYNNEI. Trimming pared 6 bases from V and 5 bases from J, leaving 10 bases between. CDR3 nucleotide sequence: TGTGCCAGCAGAAAACAGGAGGAGACCCAGTACTTC. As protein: CASRKQEETQYF.

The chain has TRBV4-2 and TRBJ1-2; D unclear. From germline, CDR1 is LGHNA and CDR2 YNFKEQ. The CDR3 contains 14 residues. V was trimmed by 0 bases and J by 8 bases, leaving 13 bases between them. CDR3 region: CASSQDSATGGYTF. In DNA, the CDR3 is TGTGCCAGCAGCCAAGATAGTGCGACGGGAGGCTACACCTTC.

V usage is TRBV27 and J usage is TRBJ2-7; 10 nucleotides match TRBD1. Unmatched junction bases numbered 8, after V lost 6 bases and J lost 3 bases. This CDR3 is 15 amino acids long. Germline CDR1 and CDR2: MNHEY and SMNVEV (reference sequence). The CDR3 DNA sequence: TGTGCCAGCAGACCAGGGGGACAGGGGATCTACGAGCAGTACTTC. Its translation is CASRPGGQGIYEQYF.

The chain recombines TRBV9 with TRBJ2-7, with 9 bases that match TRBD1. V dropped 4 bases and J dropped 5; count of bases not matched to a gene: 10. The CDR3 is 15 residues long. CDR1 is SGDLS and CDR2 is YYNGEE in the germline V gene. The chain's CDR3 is CASSSQIQGANEQYF. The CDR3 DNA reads TGTGCCAGCAGCTCCCAGATACAGGGGGCGAACGAGCAGTACTTC.

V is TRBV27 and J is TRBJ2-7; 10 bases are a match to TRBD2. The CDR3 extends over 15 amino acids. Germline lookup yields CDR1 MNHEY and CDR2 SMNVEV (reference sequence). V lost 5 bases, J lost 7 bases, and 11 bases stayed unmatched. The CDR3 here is CASSPTHSGGPEQYF. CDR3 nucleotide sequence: TGTGCCAGCAGTCCGACCCATAGCGGGGGGCCTGAGCAGTACTTC.

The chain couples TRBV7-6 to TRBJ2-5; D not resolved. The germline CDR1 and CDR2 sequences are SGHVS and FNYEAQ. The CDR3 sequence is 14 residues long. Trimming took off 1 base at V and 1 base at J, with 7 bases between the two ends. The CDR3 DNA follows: TGTGCCAGCAGCTTAGTTTCAGGCCAAGAGACCCAGTACTTC. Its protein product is CASSLVSGQETQYF.

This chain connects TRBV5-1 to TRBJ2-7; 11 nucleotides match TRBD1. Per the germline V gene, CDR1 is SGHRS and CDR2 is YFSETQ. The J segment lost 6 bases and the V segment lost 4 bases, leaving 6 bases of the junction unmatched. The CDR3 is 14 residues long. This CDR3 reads CASSKGTGGFEQYF. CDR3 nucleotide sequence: TGCGCCAGCAGCAAGGGGACAGGGGGATTCGAGCAGTACTTC.

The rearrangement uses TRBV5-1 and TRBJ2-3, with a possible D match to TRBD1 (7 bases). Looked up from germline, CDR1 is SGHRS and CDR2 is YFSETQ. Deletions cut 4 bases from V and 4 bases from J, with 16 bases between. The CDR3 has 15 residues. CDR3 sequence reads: CASSIAGQIADTQYF. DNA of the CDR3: TGCGCCAGCAGCATCGCGGGACAGATCGCAGATACGCAGTATTTT.

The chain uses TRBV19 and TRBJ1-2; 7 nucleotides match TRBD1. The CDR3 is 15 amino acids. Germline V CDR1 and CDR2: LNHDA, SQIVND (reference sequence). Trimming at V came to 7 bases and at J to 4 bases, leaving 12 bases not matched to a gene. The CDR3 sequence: CASKSLQGIIYGYTF. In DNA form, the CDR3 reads TGTGCCAGTAAAAGTCTACAGGGGATCATCTATGGCTACACCTTC.

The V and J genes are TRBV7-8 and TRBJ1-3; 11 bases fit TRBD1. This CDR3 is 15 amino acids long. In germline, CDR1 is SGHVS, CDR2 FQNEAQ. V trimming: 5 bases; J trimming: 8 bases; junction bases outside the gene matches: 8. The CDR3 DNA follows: TGTGCCAGCAGCGCTGGACAGGGGGCCTGGGACACCATATATTTT. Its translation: CASSAGQGAWDTIYF.

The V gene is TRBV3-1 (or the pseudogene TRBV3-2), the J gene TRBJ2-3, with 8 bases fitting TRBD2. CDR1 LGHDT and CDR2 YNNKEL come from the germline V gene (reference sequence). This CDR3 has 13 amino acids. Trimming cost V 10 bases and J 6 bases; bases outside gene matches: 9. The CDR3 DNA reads TGTGCCACCGTTAGCGGGGTGGGGGATACGCAGTATTTT. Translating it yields CATVSGVGDTQYF.

The CDR3: CASGRGQLGETQYF. CDR3 sequence (DNA): TGTGCCAGTGGACGGGGACAGCTCGGAGAGACCCAGTACTTC. V and J are TRBV28 and TRBJ2-5, with TRBD1 identical over 7 bases. CDR1 MDHEN and CDR2 SYDVKM come from the germline V gene. This CDR3 comprises 14 residues. With 9 bases clipped from V and 4 bases from J, the junction kept 11 bases outside the gene matches.

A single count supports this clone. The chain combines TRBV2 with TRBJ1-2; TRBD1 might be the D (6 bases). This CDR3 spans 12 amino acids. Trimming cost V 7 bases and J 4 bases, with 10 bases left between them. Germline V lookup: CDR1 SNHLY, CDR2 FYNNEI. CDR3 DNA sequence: TGTGCCAGCACGCAGGGGAGCTATGGCTACACCTTC. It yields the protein CASTQGSYGYTF.

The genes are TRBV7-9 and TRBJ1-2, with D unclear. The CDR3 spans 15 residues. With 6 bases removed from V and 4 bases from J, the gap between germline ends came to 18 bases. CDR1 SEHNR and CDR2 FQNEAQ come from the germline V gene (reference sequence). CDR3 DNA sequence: TGTGCCAGCAGGGTAGAAGGTGGGAGCGGCTATGGCTACACCTTC. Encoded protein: CASRVEGGSGYGYTF.

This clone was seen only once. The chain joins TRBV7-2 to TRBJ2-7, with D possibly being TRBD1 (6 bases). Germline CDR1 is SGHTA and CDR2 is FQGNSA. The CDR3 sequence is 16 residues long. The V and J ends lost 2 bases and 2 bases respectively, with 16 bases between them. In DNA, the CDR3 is TGTGCCAGCAGCTTAAGGGGAACAGGGATCACCTACGAGCAGTACTTC. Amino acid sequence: CASSLRGTGITYEQYF.

The CDR3 here is CASSRGLAEQETQYF. The CDR3 DNA reads as TGCGCCAGCAGCCGCGGACTAGCTGAACAAGAGACCCAGTACTTC. The chain combines TRBV4-3 with TRBJ2-5; TRBD2 aligns across 8 bases. Germline trimming cut 4 bases from V and 2 bases from J; bases unmatched to any gene: 6. CDR1 is LGHNA and CDR2 is YSLEER in the germline V gene. The CDR3 is 15 amino acids.

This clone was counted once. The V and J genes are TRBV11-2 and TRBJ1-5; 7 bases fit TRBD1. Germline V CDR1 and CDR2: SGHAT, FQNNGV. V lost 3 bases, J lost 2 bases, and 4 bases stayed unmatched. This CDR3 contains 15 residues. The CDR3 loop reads CASSLDTGGNQPQHF. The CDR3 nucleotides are TGTGCCAGCAGCTTGGATACAGGGGGCAATCAGCCCCAGCATTTT.

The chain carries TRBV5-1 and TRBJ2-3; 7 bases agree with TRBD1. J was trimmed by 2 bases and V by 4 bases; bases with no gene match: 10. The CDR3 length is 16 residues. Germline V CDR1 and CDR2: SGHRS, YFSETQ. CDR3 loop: CASSLRQGMATDTQYF. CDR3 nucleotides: TGCGCCAGCAGCCTTAGACAGGGTATGGCCACAGATACGCAGTATTTT.

CDR3: CATSDLRQGKRGVTEAFF. In nucleotides, the CDR3 is TGTGCCACCAGTGATTTGAGACAGGGTAAGAGGGGGGTTACTGAAGCTTTCTTT. This chain links TRBV24-1 with TRBJ1-1; 7 bases align to TRBD1. Unmatched junction bases numbered 14, after V lost 0 bases and J lost 5 bases. In germline, CDR1 is KGHDR, CDR2 SFDVKD. This CDR3 comprises 18 residues.

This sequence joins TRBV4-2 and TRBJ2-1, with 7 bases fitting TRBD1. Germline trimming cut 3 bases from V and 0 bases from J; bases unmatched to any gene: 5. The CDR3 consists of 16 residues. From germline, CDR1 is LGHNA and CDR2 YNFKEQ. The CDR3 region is CASSHPTGSSYNEQFF. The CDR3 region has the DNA TGTGCCAGCAGCCACCCGACAGGGAGCTCCTACAATGAGCAGTTCTTC.

The CDR3 DNA is TGTGCCAGCAGCCCGGACAGGGGTGAGACCCAGTACTTC. It yields the protein CASSPDRGETQYF. This chain links TRBV11-2 with TRBJ2-5; TRBD1 matches at 9 bases. Germline trimming cut 5 bases from V and 5 bases from J; bases unmatched to any gene: 3. Germline lookup yields CDR1 SGHAT and CDR2 FQNNGV. This CDR3 is built from 13 residues.

The CDR3 loop is CASSPNTDRKSTYEQYF. The CDR3, as DNA: TGTGCCAGTAGTCCGAATACAGACAGGAAGAGTACCTACGAGCAGTACTTC. This chain connects TRBV19 to TRBJ2-7; D possibly corresponds to TRBD1 (6 bases). The CDR3 is 17 residues long. V shed 5 bases and J shed 2 bases, with 22 bases lying between them. Germline values: CDR1 LNHDA, CDR2 SQIVND (reference sequence).

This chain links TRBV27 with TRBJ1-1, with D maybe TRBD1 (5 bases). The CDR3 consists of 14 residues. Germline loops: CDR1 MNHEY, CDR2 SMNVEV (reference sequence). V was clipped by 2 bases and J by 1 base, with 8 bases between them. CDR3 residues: CASSLRQGNTEAFF. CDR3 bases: TGTGCCAGCAGTTTAAGGCAGGGGAACACTGAAGCTTTCTTT.